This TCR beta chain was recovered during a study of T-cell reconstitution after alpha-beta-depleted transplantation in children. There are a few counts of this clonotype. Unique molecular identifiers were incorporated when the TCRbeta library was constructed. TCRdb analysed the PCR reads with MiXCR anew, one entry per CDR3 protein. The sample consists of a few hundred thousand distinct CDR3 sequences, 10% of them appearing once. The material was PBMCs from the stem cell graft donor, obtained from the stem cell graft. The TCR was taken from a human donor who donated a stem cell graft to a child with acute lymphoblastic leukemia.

CDR3 sequence: CASSIDRPTEQFF. The DNA of the CDR3 is TGTGCCAGTAGTATAGATCGTCCGACAGAGCAGTTCTTC. This rearrangement joins TRBV19 to TRBJ2-1; D uncertain. Germline V CDR1 and CDR2: LNHDA, SQIVND (reference sequence). This CDR3 contains 13 residues. The V and J ends lost 0 bases and 10 bases respectively, with 10 bases between them.